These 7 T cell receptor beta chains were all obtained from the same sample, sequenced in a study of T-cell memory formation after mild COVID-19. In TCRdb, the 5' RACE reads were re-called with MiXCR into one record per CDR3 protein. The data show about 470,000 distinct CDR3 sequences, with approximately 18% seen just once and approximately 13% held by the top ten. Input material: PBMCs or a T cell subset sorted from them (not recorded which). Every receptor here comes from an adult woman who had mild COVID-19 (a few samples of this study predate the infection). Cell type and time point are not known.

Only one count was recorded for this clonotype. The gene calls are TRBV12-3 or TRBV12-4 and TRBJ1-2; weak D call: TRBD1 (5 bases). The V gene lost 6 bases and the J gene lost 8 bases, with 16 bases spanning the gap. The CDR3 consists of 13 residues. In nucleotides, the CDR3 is TGTGCCAGCAGCCCTGGGGGGGAGTTCGGCTACACCTTC. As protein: CASSPGGEFGYTF.

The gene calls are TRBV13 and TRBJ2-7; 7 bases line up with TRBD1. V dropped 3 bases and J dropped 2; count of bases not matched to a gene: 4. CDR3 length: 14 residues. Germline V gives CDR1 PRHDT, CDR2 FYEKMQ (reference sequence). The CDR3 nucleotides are TGTGCCAGCAGCTTGCTCCAGGGGGCCTACGAGCAGTACTTC. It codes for CASSLLQGAYEQYF.

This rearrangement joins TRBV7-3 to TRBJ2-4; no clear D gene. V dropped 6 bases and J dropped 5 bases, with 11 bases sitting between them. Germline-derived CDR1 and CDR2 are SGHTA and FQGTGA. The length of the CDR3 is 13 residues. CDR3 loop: CASRFPGENIQYF. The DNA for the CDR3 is TGTGCCAGCAGATTCCCCGGAGAAAACATTCAGTACTTC.

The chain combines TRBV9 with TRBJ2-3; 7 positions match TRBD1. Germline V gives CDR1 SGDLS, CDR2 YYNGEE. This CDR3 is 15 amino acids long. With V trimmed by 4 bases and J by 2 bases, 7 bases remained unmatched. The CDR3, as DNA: TGTGCCAGCAGCCTCCGGGACAGTATCACAGATACGCAGTATTTT. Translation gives CASSLRDSITDTQYF.

The CDR3 is CASSFSLAAMNEQFF. CDR3 sequence (DNA): TGCGCCAGCAGCTTTAGTCTAGCGGCTATGAATGAGCAGTTCTTC. The J gene is TRBJ2-1, the V gene TRBV5-1; 7 bases fit TRBD2. This CDR3 is built from 15 residues. Germline V lookup: CDR1 SGHRS, CDR2 YFSETQ. The V and J ends lost 2 bases and 7 bases, in that order; junction bases with no gene match: 9.

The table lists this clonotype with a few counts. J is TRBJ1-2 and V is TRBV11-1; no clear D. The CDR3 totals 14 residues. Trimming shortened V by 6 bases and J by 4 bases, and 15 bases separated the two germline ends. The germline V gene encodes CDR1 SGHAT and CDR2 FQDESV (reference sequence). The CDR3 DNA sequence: TGTGCCAGCAGTCCGGGATCCGTCCGCTATGGCTACACCTTC. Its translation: CASSPGSVRYGYTF.

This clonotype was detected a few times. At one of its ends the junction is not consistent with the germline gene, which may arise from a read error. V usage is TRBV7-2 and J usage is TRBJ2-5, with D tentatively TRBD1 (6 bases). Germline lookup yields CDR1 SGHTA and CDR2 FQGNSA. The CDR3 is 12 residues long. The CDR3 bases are TGTGCCAGCAGCTCCGGACAGACGACCAAGTACTTC. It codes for CASSSGQTTKYF.